This T cell receptor beta chain was captured in a study of blood T cell repertoires in COVID-19. Clones were read by immunoSEQ multiplex PCR, and TCRdb kept only the in-frame ones, dropping some. The sample yields roughly 280,000 clones, roughly 86% seen once. This clone has just a few counts. The CDR3 spans 17 residues. The junction had 10 bases not matched to a gene; V was cut back by 7 bases and J by 1 base. Germline V gene lookup returns CDR1 LNHDA and CDR2 SQIVND (reference sequence). The sample was peripheral blood. The V call is TRBV19, the J call TRBJ2-4, with 10 bases matching TRBD2. This receptor was identified in a woman aged 30 to 39 with COVID-19, enrolled during active disease. CDR3 residues: CASTSGSVMGAKNIQYF. In DNA form, the CDR3 reads TGTGCCAGTACTAGCGGGAGTGTCATGGGGGCCAAAAACATTCAGTACTTC.